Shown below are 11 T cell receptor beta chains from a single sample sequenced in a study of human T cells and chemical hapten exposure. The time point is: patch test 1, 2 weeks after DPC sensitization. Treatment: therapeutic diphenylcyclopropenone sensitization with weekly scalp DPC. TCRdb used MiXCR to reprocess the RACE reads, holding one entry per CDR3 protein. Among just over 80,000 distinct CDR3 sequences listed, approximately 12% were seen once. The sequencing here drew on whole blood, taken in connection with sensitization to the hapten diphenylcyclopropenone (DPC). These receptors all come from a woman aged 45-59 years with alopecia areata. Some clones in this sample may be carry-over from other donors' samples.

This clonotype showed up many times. For the CDR3, the DNA is TGTGCCAGCAGTCGCGGAGGGGGTGGCAATCAGCCCCAGCATTTT. Encoded protein: CASSRGGGGNQPQHF. The chain employs TRBV28 and TRBJ1-5; TRBD1 is a possible D gene (6 bases). This CDR3 spans 15 amino acids. Germline V gives CDR1 MDHEN, CDR2 SYDVKM. The V end lost 5 bases, the J end lost 2 bases, and 13 bases lay between the germline ends.

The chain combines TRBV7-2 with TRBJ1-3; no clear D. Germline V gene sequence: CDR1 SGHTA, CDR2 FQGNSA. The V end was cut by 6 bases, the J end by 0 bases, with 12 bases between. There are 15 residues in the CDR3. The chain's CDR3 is CASRRLGRSGNTIYF. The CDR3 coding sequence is TGTGCCAGCAGAAGGCTGGGCCGCTCTGGAAACACCATATATTTT.

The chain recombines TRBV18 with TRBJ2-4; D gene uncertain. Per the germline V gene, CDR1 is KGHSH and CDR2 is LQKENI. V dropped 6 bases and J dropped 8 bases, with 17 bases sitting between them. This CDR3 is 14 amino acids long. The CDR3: CASSPSRHMDIQYF. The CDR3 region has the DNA TGTGCCAGCTCGCCCTCCAGACACATGGACATTCAGTACTTC.

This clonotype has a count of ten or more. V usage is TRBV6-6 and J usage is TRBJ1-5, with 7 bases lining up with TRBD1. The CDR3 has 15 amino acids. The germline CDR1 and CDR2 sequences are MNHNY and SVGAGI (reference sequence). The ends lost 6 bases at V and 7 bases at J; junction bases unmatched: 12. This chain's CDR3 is CASSFGRGLGQPQHF. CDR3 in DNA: TGTGCCAGCAGCTTCGGAAGGGGGCTCGGACAGCCCCAGCATTTT.

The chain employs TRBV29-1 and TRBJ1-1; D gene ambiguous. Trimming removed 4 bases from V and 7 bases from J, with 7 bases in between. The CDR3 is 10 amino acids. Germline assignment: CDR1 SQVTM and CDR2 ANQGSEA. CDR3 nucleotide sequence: TGCAGCGTTGGAGACATTGAAGCTTTCTTT. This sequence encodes CSVGDIEAFF.

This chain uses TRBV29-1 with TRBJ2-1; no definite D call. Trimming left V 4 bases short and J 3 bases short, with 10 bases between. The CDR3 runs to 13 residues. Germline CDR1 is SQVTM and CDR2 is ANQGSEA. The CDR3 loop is CSVGFGIYNEQFF. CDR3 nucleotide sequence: TGCAGCGTTGGGTTTGGGATCTACAATGAGCAGTTCTTC.

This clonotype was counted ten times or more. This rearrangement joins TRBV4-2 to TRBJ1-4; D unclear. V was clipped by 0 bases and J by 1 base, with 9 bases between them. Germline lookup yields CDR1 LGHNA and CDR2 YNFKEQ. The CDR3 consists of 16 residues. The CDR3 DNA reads TGTGCCAGCAGCCAAGATTCGGATAGAACTAATGAAAAACTGTTTTTT. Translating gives CASSQDSDRTNEKLFF.

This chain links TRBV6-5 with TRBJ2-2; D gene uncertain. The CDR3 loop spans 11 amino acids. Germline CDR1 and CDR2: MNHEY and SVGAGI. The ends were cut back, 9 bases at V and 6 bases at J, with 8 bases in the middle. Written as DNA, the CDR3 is TGTGCCAGTCAGGCGGCCGGGGAGCTGTTTTTT. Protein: CASQAAGELFF.

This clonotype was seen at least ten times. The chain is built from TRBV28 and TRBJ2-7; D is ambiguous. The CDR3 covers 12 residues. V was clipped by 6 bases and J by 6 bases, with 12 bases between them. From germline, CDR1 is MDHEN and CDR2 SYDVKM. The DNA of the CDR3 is TGTGCCAGCAGCCCTAGAGTATCCGAGCAGTACTTC. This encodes CASSPRVSEQYF.

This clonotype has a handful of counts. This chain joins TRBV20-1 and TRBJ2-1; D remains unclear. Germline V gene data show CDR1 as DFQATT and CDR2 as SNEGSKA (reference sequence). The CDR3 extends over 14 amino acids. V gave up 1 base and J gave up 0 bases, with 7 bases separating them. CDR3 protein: CSARGRSSYNEQFF. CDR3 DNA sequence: TGCAGTGCTAGAGGGCGGAGCTCCTACAATGAGCAGTTCTTC.

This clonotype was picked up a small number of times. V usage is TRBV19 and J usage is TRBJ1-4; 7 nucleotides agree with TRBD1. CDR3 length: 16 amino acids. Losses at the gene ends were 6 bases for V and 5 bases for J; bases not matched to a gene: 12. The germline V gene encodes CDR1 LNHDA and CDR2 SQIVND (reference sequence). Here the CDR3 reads CASSLAWGTANEKLFF. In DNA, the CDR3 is TGTGCCAGTAGCCTAGCCTGGGGGACAGCGAATGAAAAACTGTTTTTT.